Following are 24 T cell receptor beta chains from one sample sequenced in a study of CD4 T cells in relation to SARS-CoV-2 and coronaviruses. This table comes from immunoSEQ multiplex PCR, and its TCRdb copy is limited to in-frame clones, with some not included. This table has around 11,000 clones, 81% appearing once. The antigens these receptors bind are not known. The unexposed donors gave CD4+ T cells in about 2010-2018, prior to COVID-19. The cells were cultured for roughly 11 days before CD4+ T cells were isolated. The sequenced material came from CD4+ T cells from PBMCs, cultured in vitro. All receptors come from a human donor in good health.

The chain employs TRBV6-1 and TRBJ1-6; 9 bases are shared with TRBD1. The CDR3 has 15 amino acids. Germline-derived CDR1 and CDR2 are MNHNS and SASEGT. V dropped 3 bases and J dropped 5; count of bases not matched to a gene: 2. The CDR3, as DNA: TGTGCCAGCAGTGACCGGGACAGGGATAATTCACCCCTCCACTTT. This sequence encodes CASSDRDRDNSPLHF.

This clone was found a few times. The rearrangement links TRBV19 to TRBJ2-1; unclear D gene. The V gene's germline CDR1 is LNHDA and CDR2 SQIVND (reference sequence). Trimming left V 0 bases short and J 7 bases short, with 13 bases between. This CDR3 is built from 15 residues. This CDR3 is CASSIDRQSWNEQFF. The CDR3 DNA is TGTGCCAGTAGTATAGATAGGCAGTCTTGGAATGAGCAGTTCTTC.

The chain couples TRBV7-2 to TRBJ1-3; 7 bases match TRBD1. V shed 7 bases and J 0 bases; nucleotides not matched to a gene: 9. This CDR3 region has 16 residues. Germline CDR1 is SGHTA and CDR2 is FQGNSA. The DNA of the CDR3 is TGTGCCAGCACCCACAGGGGTGCTCTCTCTGGAAACACCATATATTTT. Translating gives CASTHRGALSGNTIYF. The variable domain in full, with the rest retrieved from reference TRBV7-2 and TRBJ1-3, is GAGVSQSPSNKVTEKGKDVELRCDPISGHTALYWYRQSLGQGLEFLIYFQGNSAPDKSGLPSDRFSAERTGGSVSTLTIQRTQQEDSAVYLCASTHRGALSGNTIYFGEGSWLTVV.

The rearrangement joins TRBV6-1 to TRBJ1-5, with 9 bases aligning to TRBD1. Trimming at V came to 3 bases and at J to 5 bases, leaving 8 bases not matched to a gene. Germline V gene sequence: CDR1 MNHNS, CDR2 SASEGT. There are 16 residues in the CDR3. The CDR3 region has the DNA TGTGCCAGCAGTGACGTTGGGACAGGGTGGGATCAGCCCCAGCATTTT. It codes for CASSDVGTGWDQPQHF.

The chain recombines TRBV9 with TRBJ2-1, with D unclear. The CDR3 has 15 amino acids. Trimming pared 4 bases from V and 9 bases from J, leaving 20 bases between. In germline, CDR1 is SGDLS, CDR2 YYNGEE. The CDR3 loop is CASSPRRTPSVEQFF. CDR3 nucleotide sequence: TGTGCCAGCAGCCCCCGGCGGACGCCTAGTGTTGAGCAGTTCTTC.

The rearrangement uses TRBV2 and TRBJ1-1, with D possibly matching TRBD1 (5 bases). Per germline, CDR1 SNHLY and CDR2 FYNNEI. The CDR3 totals 14 residues. With 7 bases removed from V and 3 bases from J, the gap between germline ends came to 15 bases. CDR3 amino acids: CASKGDRGDTEAFF. CDR3 coding DNA: TGTGCCAGCAAGGGTGACAGAGGGGACACTGAAGCTTTCTTT.

The V and J genes are TRBV6-5 and TRBJ2-7; 9 bases map to TRBD2. V lost 6 bases and J lost 3; bases outside the gene matches: 9. Germline lookup yields CDR1 MNHEY and CDR2 SVGAGI. The length of the CDR3 is 15 residues. CDR3 DNA: TGTGCCAGCAGCCCAAGGACTAGCGCCAACTACGAGCAGTACTTC. Amino acid sequence: CASSPRTSANYEQYF.

The rearrangement uses TRBV5-1 and TRBJ2-5; tentatively, D is TRBD2 (6 bases). The V gene's germline CDR1 is SGHRS and CDR2 YFSETQ. This CDR3 is 15 amino acids long. The V and J ends lost 3 bases and 4 bases respectively, with 16 bases between them. The CDR3 spells CASSSGDFARETQYF. The CDR3 DNA reads as TGCGCCAGCAGCTCGGGGGACTTCGCGCGAGAGACCCAGTACTTC.

The V gene is TRBV30, the J gene TRBJ1-1; D is unresolved. The V end lost 7 bases, the J end lost 3 bases, and 6 bases lay between the germline ends. The CDR3 contains 10 residues. CDR1 and CDR2 (germline): GTSNPN, SVGIG (reference sequence). CDR3 protein: CASGDTEAFF. The CDR3 DNA sequence: TGTGCCTCCGGCGACACTGAAGCTTTCTTT.

The chain is built from TRBV9 and TRBJ2-3; the D gene could be TRBD1 or TRBD2 (5 bases each). CDR1 and CDR2 from the germline V gene are SGDLS and YYNGEE. Trimming took off 3 bases at V and 2 bases at J, with 13 bases between the two ends. The CDR3 sequence is 15 residues long. In nucleotides, the CDR3 is TGTGCCAGCAGCGCAATGACCGGGACCACAGATACGCAGTATTTT. Protein: CASSAMTGTTDTQYF.

The chain uses TRBV5-5 and TRBJ2-5; D unclear. The V gene's germline CDR1 is SGHKS and CDR2 YYEKEE (reference sequence). V lost 1 base to trimming and J lost 5 bases, with 12 bases between them. The CDR3 runs 14 residues. This CDR3 is CASSLKQLEETQYF. CDR3 nucleotide sequence: TGTGCCAGCAGCTTGAAACAATTGGAGGAGACCCAGTACTTC.

The chain uses TRBV20-1 and TRBJ1-1, with D tentatively TRBD1 (5 bases). V was clipped by 3 bases and J by 1 base, with 12 bases between them. The CDR3 spans 14 residues. Germline CDR1 reads DFQATT; CDR2 reads SNEGSKA (reference sequence). CDR3 residues: CSASGAGQNTEAFF. The CDR3 coding sequence is TGCAGTGCTAGTGGTGCCGGACAGAACACTGAAGCTTTCTTT.

This clone was recorded only once. The chain links TRBV12-3 or TRBV12-4 to TRBJ1-1, with 7 nucleotides matching TRBD1. The CDR3 spans 13 residues. J was trimmed by 3 bases and V by 3 bases; bases with no gene match: 1. In DNA, the CDR3 is TGTGCCAGCAGTTTGGGGACAGACACTGAAGCTTTCTTT. Translation: CASSLGTDTEAFF.

The chain links TRBV25-1 to TRBJ1-4; a possible D gene is TRBD1 (6 bases). Germline V CDR1 and CDR2: MGHDK, SYGVNS. This CDR3 contains 17 residues. The V gene lost 2 bases and the J gene lost 5 bases, with 18 bases spanning the gap. Written as DNA, the CDR3 is TGTGCCAGCAGTGAAATTCCCAGGGGTGTCTTCAATGAAAAACTGTTTTTT. Its translation: CASSEIPRGVFNEKLFF. Looking up the rest from reference TRBV25-1 and TRBJ1-4 gives the full variable domain: EADIYQTPRYLVIGTGKKITLECSQTMGHDKMYWYQQDPGMELHLIHYSYGVNSTEKGDLSSESTVSRIRTEHFPLTLESARPSHTSQYLCASSEIPRGVFNEKLFFGSGTQLSVL.

This clone occurred a few times. The rearrangement uses TRBV3-1 (or the pseudogene TRBV3-2) and TRBJ1-2; D might be TRBD1 (5 bases). V shed 4 bases and J shed 4 bases, with 7 bases lying between them. Germline values: CDR1 LGHDT, CDR2 YNNKEL (reference sequence). The CDR3 loop spans 12 amino acids. The CDR3 nucleotides read TGTGCCAGCAGCCTGACAGCCTATGGCTACACCTTC. It yields the protein CASSLTAYGYTF.

This clone has a single count. The chain uses TRBV4-1 and TRBJ2-1, with 7 bases matching TRBD1. Germline trimming cut 1 base from V and 6 bases from J; bases unmatched to any gene: 3. The CDR3 has 14 residues. In germline, CDR1 is MGHRA, CDR2 YSYEKL. The CDR3 nucleotides read TGCGCCAGCAGCCAAGCTCACAGGGGCAATGAGCAGTTCTTC. Its protein is CASSQAHRGNEQFF.

The chain couples TRBV5-1 to TRBJ1-1, with 10 bases identical to TRBD1. The CDR3 has 16 residues. CDR1 and CDR2 from the germline V gene are SGHRS and YFSETQ. V shed 4 bases and J 5 bases; nucleotides not matched to a gene: 11. CDR3 residues: CASSPSGQGTLTEAFF. The DNA for the CDR3 is TGCGCCAGCAGCCCTTCGGGACAGGGGACCTTGACTGAAGCTTTCTTT.

V and J are TRBV7-9 and TRBJ2-1; a weak D match, TRBD1 (6 bases). Germline V CDR1 and CDR2: SEHNR, FQNEAQ (reference sequence). The CDR3 runs 12 residues. Trimming shortened V by 3 bases and J by 7 bases, and 7 bases separated the two germline ends. The CDR3 DNA follows: TGTGCCAGCAGCTTGAGGGGGAATGAGCAGTTCTTC. As protein: CASSLRGNEQFF.

This sequence joins TRBV2 and TRBJ2-7; TRBD2 might be the D (6 bases). CDR1 and CDR2 (germline): SNHLY, FYNNEI. This CDR3 spans 15 amino acids. The V end was cut by 6 bases, the J end by 2 bases, with 17 bases between. CDR3: CASSPGLSVPYEQYF. As DNA, the CDR3 is TGTGCCAGCAGCCCCGGACTAAGTGTCCCCTACGAGCAGTACTTC.

This clone has just a few counts. This rearrangement joins TRBV27 to TRBJ1-2, with D possibly matching TRBD1 (5 bases). V lost 5 bases to trimming and J lost 8 bases, with 18 bases between them. CDR3 size: 14 residues. Per germline, CDR1 MNHEY and CDR2 SMNVEV (reference sequence). CDR3: CASSPNRLVGGYTF. The CDR3 DNA is TGTGCCAGCAGTCCCAACAGGCTGGTTGGAGGCTACACCTTC.

The genes are TRBV10-1 and TRBJ2-7, with TRBD2 as a possible D gene (6 bases). The V gene's germline CDR1 is WNHNN and CDR2 SYGVQD (reference sequence). V lost 4 bases, J lost 7 bases, and 14 bases lay in between. CDR3 length: 13 amino acids. CDR3 coding DNA: TGCGCCAGCAGTGCCCGGGACTCAGGGGAGCAGTACTTC. This translates into CASSARDSGEQYF.

The chain recombines TRBV5-1 with TRBJ2-5; 7 nucleotides align to TRBD2. Trimming took 1 base from V and 5 from J; bases not matched to a gene: 8. CDR1 SGHRS and CDR2 YFSETQ come from the germline V gene. The CDR3 has 15 residues. The chain's CDR3 is CASSLLGGAEETQYF. The CDR3 nucleotides are TGCGCCAGCAGCTTGTTGGGAGGGGCGGAGGAGACCCAGTACTTC.

The CDR3 nucleotides are TGTGCCATTCAGGGGAACACTGAAGCTTTCTTT. Its protein is CAIQGNTEAFF. The chain joins TRBV2 to TRBJ1-1; the D gene is possibly TRBD1 (5 bases). The CDR3 runs to 11 residues. The V and J ends lost 10 bases and 1 base respectively, with 7 bases between them. Looked up from germline, CDR1 is SNHLY and CDR2 is FYNNEI.

The chain carries TRBV5-8 and TRBJ1-6; D remains ambiguous. This CDR3 contains 15 residues. The V gene's germline CDR1 is SGHTS and CDR2 YDEGEE. V lost 0 bases and J lost 8, with 12 bases in between. The CDR3 nucleotides are TGTGCCAGCAGCTTGGGGGGTAGGCTGGATTCACCCCTCCACTTT. Protein product: CASSLGGRLDSPLHF.